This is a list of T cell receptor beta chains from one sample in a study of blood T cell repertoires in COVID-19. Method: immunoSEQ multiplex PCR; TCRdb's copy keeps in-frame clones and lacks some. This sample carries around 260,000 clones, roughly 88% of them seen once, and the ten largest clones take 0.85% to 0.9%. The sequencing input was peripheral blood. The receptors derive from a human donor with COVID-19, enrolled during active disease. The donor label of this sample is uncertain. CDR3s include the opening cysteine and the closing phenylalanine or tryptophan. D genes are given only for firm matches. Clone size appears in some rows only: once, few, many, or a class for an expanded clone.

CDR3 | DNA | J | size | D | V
CASSPPAPGKGPYEQYF | TGTGCCAGCAGTCCCCCCGCGCCGGGAAAGGGCCCCTACGAGCAGTACTTC | TRBJ2-7 | NA | NA | TRBV7-6
CAISSVPGQGQSAYGYTF | TGTGCCATCAGTTCAGTCCCGGGACAGGGGCAAAGCGCGTATGGCTACACCTTC | TRBJ1-2 | NA | TRBD1 | TRBV10-3
CASTPLAGDSYEQYF | TGTGCCAGCACCCCACTAGCGGGAGATTCCTACGAGCAGTACTTC | TRBJ2-7 | once | TRBD2 | TRBV6-5
CATSDPGIRGYGYTF | TGTGCCACCAGTGACCCGGGGATCCGCGGCTATGGCTACACCTTC | TRBJ1-2 | NA | NA | TRBV24-1
CASSLAFSGSGETQYF | TGTGCCAGCAGCTTGGCCTTTAGCGGGAGCGGCGAGACCCAGTACTTC | TRBJ2-5 | NA | TRBD2 | TRBV5-8
CASSQGGATNEKLFF | TGTGCCAGCAGCCAAGGAGGGGCAACTAATGAAAAACTGTTTTTT | TRBJ1-4 | NA | NA | TRBV11-2
CASSLNTVLSYEQYF | TGTGCCAGCAGTTTAAATACAGTATTATCCTACGAGCAGTACTTC | TRBJ2-7 | NA | NA | TRBV28
CASSYEGADNSPLHF | TGTGCCAGCAGTTACGAGGGGGCGGATAATTCACCCCTCCACTTT | TRBJ1-6 | NA | TRBD1 | TRBV6-5
CASAPGGFNQPQHF | TGTGCCAGTGCCCCGGGGGGCTTCAATCAGCCCCAGCATTTT | TRBJ1-5 | NA | NA | TRBV19
CASSREFDGELFF | TGTGCCAGCAGCCGGGAATTCGATGGGGAGCTGTTTTTT | TRBJ2-2 | NA | NA | TRBV7-9
CASSEETLKAFF | TGTGCCAGCAGTGAAGAGACACTGAAAGCTTTCTTT | TRBJ1-1 | once | NA | TRBV2
CASSRARGSENTGELFF | TGTGCCAGCAGTCGCGCCCGCGGTAGCGAGAACACCGGGGAGCTGTTTTTT | TRBJ2-2 | NA | NA | TRBV11-3
CASRADRDSTEAFF | TGTGCCAGCAGAGCTGACAGGGACTCCACTGAAGCTTTCTTT | TRBJ1-1 | once | TRBD1 | TRBV2
CASSVLSDLNTGELFF | TGTGCCAGCAGCGTACTAAGCGATTTGAACACCGGGGAGCTGTTTTTT | TRBJ2-2 | once | NA | TRBV9
CAYSGQGPDNSPLHF | TGTGCCTACTCGGGACAGGGACCGGATAATTCACCCCTCCACTTT | TRBJ1-6 | NA | TRBD1 | TRBV30
CASRTRDRHYEQYF | TGTGCCAGTAGGACCCGGGACAGGCACTACGAGCAGTACTTC | TRBJ2-7 | NA | TRBD1 | TRBV19
CASSWGDSSNTEAFF | TGTGCCAGCAGCTGGGGGGACAGTTCCAACACTGAAGCTTTCTTT | TRBJ1-1 | NA | TRBD1 | TRBV11-2
CASSGDSLSGNTIYF | TGCGCCAGCAGCGGGGACAGTCTCTCTGGAAACACCATATATTTT | TRBJ1-3 | once | TRBD1 | TRBV5-1
CASSRTGLGQPQHF | TGTGCCAGTAGTAGGACAGGGCTGGGGCAGCCCCAGCATTTT | TRBJ1-5 | NA | TRBD1 | TRBV19
CASSADRINEKLFF | TGTGCCAGCAGTGCCGACAGGATTAATGAAAAACTGTTTTTT | TRBJ1-4 | NA | NA | TRBV25-1
CASRTLRGWNEQFF | TGTGCCAGCCGAACCTTACGGGGTTGGAATGAGCAGTTCTTC | TRBJ2-1 | NA | NA | TRBV28
CASSRDLAFSSYNEQFF | TGTGCCAGCAGCCGGGATCTAGCGTTCAGCTCCTACAATGAGCAGTTCTTC | TRBJ2-1 | NA | NA | TRBV5-6
CASSLTLAGEQFF | TGTGCCAGCAGCTTAACACTAGCGGGAGAGCAGTTCTTC | TRBJ2-1 | NA | TRBD2 | TRBV13
CASSESGREAYEQYF | TGCGCCAGCAGTGAGTCGGGCAGGGAGGCCTACGAGCAGTACTTC | TRBJ2-7 | NA | NA | TRBV10-2